This passage covers 31 T cell receptor beta chains from one sample sequenced in a study of cytomegalovirus exposure and HLA in healthy donors. Vbeta (60) and Jbeta (13) primers were used in the PCR. Profiled with immunoSEQ multiplex PCR; TCRdb holds only in-frame clones, not every one. This sample has approximately 61,000 clones, with about four fifths found just once. The sequenced sample consisted of PBMCs. These receptor sequences come from a man aged 45-65 years in good health and CMV-seropositive.

The chain employs TRBV7-8 and TRBJ2-7, with D possibly matching TRBD2 (7 bases). Trimming stripped 2 bases from V and 5 bases from J, with 16 bases between. Germline CDR1 SGHVS, CDR2 FQNEAQ. The CDR3 is 15 residues long. CDR3 loop: CASSLRGGGPDEQYF. CDR3 DNA: TGTGCCAGCAGCTTAAGAGGGGGGGGGCCGGACGAGCAGTACTTC.

This clone was picked up a small number of times. A read error may account for a junction end that differs from germline. CDR3 sequence (DNA): TGTGCCAGCAGTGAAGGCCAGGCGAATCAGCCCCAGAATTTT. Translating it yields CASSEGQANQPQNF. This chain connects TRBV2 to TRBJ1-5; D is uncertain. Germline values: CDR1 SNHLY, CDR2 FYNNEI. This CDR3 has 14 amino acids.

Comments on this clone: A junction end diverges from the germline sequence, so it may reflect a read error. The chain joins TRBV5-6 to TRBJ2-5, with TRBD2 matching 7 bases. The CDR3 loop spans 13 amino acids. CDR1 and CDR2 (germline): SGHDT, YYEEEE. CDR3 in DNA: TGTGTCAGCAGCTTGATGCGGGGGGAGACCCAGTACTTC. Translated: CVSSLMRGETQYF.

The V and J genes are TRBV11-2 and TRBJ2-7; D is possibly TRBD2 (5 bases). Trimming pared 1 base from V and 1 base from J, leaving 5 bases between. The CDR3 spans 13 residues. Per germline, CDR1 SGHAT and CDR2 FQNNGV. Written as DNA, the CDR3 is TGTGCCAGCAGCTTAGCGGGATCCTACGAGCAGTACTTC. This encodes CASSLAGSYEQYF.

This CDR3 reads CASSLSGQSYNEQFF. CDR3 bases: TGTGCCAGCAGCTTATCGGGACAGAGCTACAATGAGCAGTTCTTC. The chain couples TRBV7-3 to TRBJ2-1; 7 nucleotides align to TRBD1. Germline CDR1 is SGHTA and CDR2 is FQGTGA. V shed 2 bases, J shed 3 bases, and the junction held 4 bases outside the gene matches. CDR3 length: 15 residues.

A word on this clone: A read error may explain this, as a much larger clone is one base away. The CDR3 ends on some other residue instead of the conserved phenylalanine or tryptophan, so this is likely a read error. The rearrangement uses TRBV4-2 and TRBJ1-2, with D hard to call. The V and J ends lost 10 bases and 2 bases respectively, with 17 bases between them. Germline CDR1 reads LGHNA; CDR2 reads YNFKEQ. This CDR3 spans 14 amino acids. CDR3 protein: CATLHARRNYGYTL. The CDR3 DNA follows: TGTGCCACCCTACACGCTAGGAGGAACTATGGCTACACCTTG.

This clone was seen ten or more times. With only one base between it and a far larger clone, this is likely a read error. The V and J genes are TRBV5-6 and TRBJ2-1; no clear D gene. Germline V gene data show CDR1 as SGHDT and CDR2 as YYEEEE. This CDR3 contains 17 residues. V lost 4 bases and J lost 3, with 20 bases in between. The DNA of the CDR3 is TGTGCCAGCAGCCAAGATATGATCGTACTCATCTACAATGAGCAGTTCTTC. It encodes CASSQDMIVLIYNEQFF.

This clone was observed a few times. V usage is TRBV5-1 and J usage is TRBJ1-1; tentative D call: TRBD1 (5 bases). CDR1 and CDR2 from the germline V gene are SGHRS and YFSETQ. The length of the CDR3 is 15 residues. V gave up 0 bases and J gave up 5 bases, with 14 bases separating them. CDR3: CASSLAGRVRTEAFF. In DNA form, the CDR3 reads TGCGCCAGCAGCTTGGCGGGCAGGGTCCGAACTGAAGCTTTCTTT. Together with reference TRBV5-1 and TRBJ1-1, the CDR3 gives the full variable domain: KAGVTQTPRYLIKTRGQQVTLSCSPISGHRSVSWYQQTPGQGLQFLFEYFSETQRNKGNFPGRFSGRQFSNSRSEMNVSTLELGDSALYLCASSLAGRVRTEAFFGQGTRLTVV.

The chain links TRBV5-6 to TRBJ1-4; D might be TRBD1 (6 bases). V lost 4 bases and J lost 6, with 19 bases in between. The V gene's germline CDR1 is SGHDT and CDR2 YYEEEE. The CDR3 loop spans 16 amino acids. The CDR3 reads CASSIRGHAWDEKLFF. CDR3 coding DNA: TGTGCCAGCAGCATCCGGGGACACGCTTGGGATGAAAAACTGTTTTTT.

The rearrangement uses TRBV12-5 and TRBJ2-1; TRBD1 might be the D (6 bases). CDR3 length equals 15 residues. With 1 base removed from V and 13 bases from J, the gap between germline ends came to 20 bases. From germline, CDR1 is LGHNT and CDR2 FRNRAP. The CDR3 bases are TGTGCTAGTGGTTTGGGAGGGGGAAGGGAAGAGGCCCAGTTCTTC. Encoded protein: CASGLGGGREEAQFF.

The V call is TRBV6-5, the J call TRBJ2-7; tentative D call: TRBD1 (6 bases). The CDR3 sequence is 11 residues long. CDR1 and CDR2 from the germline V gene are MNHEY and SVGAGI. The ends were cut back, 11 bases at V and 6 bases at J, with 14 bases in the middle. In DNA, the CDR3 is TGTGCCCCCCCCAGGGGTGCCGAGCAGTACTTC. Its protein is CAPPRGAEQYF.

V is TRBV4-3 and J is TRBJ1-2; D is perhaps TRBD1 (5 bases). This CDR3 has 14 residues. Trimming pared 0 bases from V and 5 bases from J, leaving 10 bases between. Germline CDR1 is LGHNA and CDR2 is YSLEER. CDR3: CASSQDGGVYGYTF. The DNA for the CDR3 is TGCGCCAGCAGCCAAGATGGAGGGGTGTATGGCTACACCTTC.

The chain links TRBV5-1 to TRBJ2-7, with D possibly TRBD1 on 6 matching bases. The CDR3 has 14 residues. The V end was cut by 0 bases, the J end by 3 bases, with 10 bases between. Germline V gives CDR1 SGHRS, CDR2 YFSETQ. CDR3 coding DNA: TGCGCCAGCAGCTTGGACAGGGCACTCTACGAGCAGTACTTC. This gives the protein CASSLDRALYEQYF.

The chain recombines TRBV28 with TRBJ2-4; 9 positions match TRBD1. CDR1 MDHEN and CDR2 SYDVKM come from the germline V gene. V shed 5 bases, J shed 1 base, and the junction held 12 bases outside the gene matches. This CDR3 is built from 18 residues. The CDR3 loop is CASSRTGAGGTAKNIQYF. In DNA form, the CDR3 reads TGTGCCAGCAGTCGGACAGGGGCAGGCGGGACGGCCAAAAACATTCAGTACTTC. Using reference TRBV28 and TRBJ2-4 for the parts outside the CDR3, the full variable domain is DVKVTQSSRYLVKRTGEKVFLECVQDMDHENMFWYRQDPGLGLRLIYFSYDVKMKEKGDIPEGYSVSREKKERFSLILESASTNQTSMYLCASSRTGAGGTAKNIQYFGAGTRLSVL.

V usage is TRBV29-1 and J usage is TRBJ2-2, with 7 bases fitting TRBD1. CDR1 is SQVTM, CDR2 ANQGSEA, per germline. Trimming at V came to 7 bases and at J to 2 bases, leaving 4 bases not matched to a gene. The CDR3 length is 13 residues. The CDR3 here is CSAGTANTGELFF. Written as DNA, the CDR3 is TGCAGCGCCGGGACAGCTAACACCGGGGAGCTGTTTTTT.

This clone has more than one count but fewer than ten. This CDR3 is CASSTGTEWTEAFF. The CDR3 DNA reads TGTGCCAGCAGCACGGGGACAGAATGGACTGAAGCTTTCTTT. The rearrangement links TRBV5-6 to TRBJ1-1; 7 bases agree with TRBD1. From germline, CDR1 is SGHDT and CDR2 YYEEEE. There are 14 residues in the CDR3. Germline trimming cut 4 bases from V and 5 bases from J; bases unmatched to any gene: 8.

This sequence joins TRBV19 and TRBJ1-5; D might be TRBD1 (5 bases). V was shortened by 4 bases and J by 5 bases, with 9 bases between the two germline ends. The CDR3 totals 13 residues. Germline loops: CDR1 LNHDA, CDR2 SQIVND (reference sequence). The CDR3 loop is CASSSDSYQPQHF. DNA for the CDR3: TGTGCCAGTAGTAGTGACAGCTATCAGCCCCAGCATTTT.

This clone turned up a few times. The chain couples TRBV19 to TRBJ2-2, with D perhaps TRBD2 (7 bases). With 2 bases removed from V and 1 base from J, the gap between germline ends came to 8 bases. Germline CDR1 LNHDA, CDR2 SQIVND (reference sequence). This CDR3 has 15 amino acids. As DNA, the CDR3 is TGTGCCAGTAGTATAAGGGGGGGGAACACCGGGGAGCTGTTTTTT. Its translation is CASSIRGGNTGELFF.

The J gene is TRBJ1-3, the V gene TRBV7-3; 7 bases map to TRBD1. Trimming at V came to 6 bases and at J to 0 bases, leaving 2 bases not matched to a gene. Germline CDR1 reads SGHTA; CDR2 reads FQGTGA. The CDR3 sequence is 14 residues long. The CDR3 nucleotides are TGTGCCAGCAGACAGGGGCCCTCTGGAAACACCATATATTTT. Its protein product is CASRQGPSGNTIYF.

The chain couples TRBV29-1 to TRBJ2-3; 8 bases line up with TRBD2. V shed 5 bases, J shed 8 bases, and the junction held 0 bases outside the gene matches. CDR3 length equals 10 residues. CDR1 and CDR2 (germline): SQVTM, ANQGSEA. CDR3 DNA sequence: TGCAGCGTTACTAGCGGTACGCAGTATTTT. It codes for CSVTSGTQYF.

The chain combines TRBV7-9 with TRBJ2-2; the match to TRBD2 covers 7 bases. The CDR3 runs 16 residues. With V trimmed by 5 bases and J by 4 bases, 10 bases remained unmatched. Germline V gene data show CDR1 as SEHNR and CDR2 as FQNEAQ (reference sequence). The CDR3 sequence is CASSRGGGGRTGELFF. The DNA of the CDR3 is TGTGCCAGCAGCAGAGGCGGGGGAGGGCGCACCGGGGAGCTGTTTTTT.

This clone was recorded a few times. This chain links TRBV9 with TRBJ2-5, with 7 nucleotides matching TRBD2. The germline V gene has CDR1 SGDLS and CDR2 YYNGEE. The J segment lost 2 bases and the V segment lost 1 base, leaving 2 bases of the junction unmatched. There are 14 residues in the CDR3. CDR3 coding DNA: TGTGCCAGCAGCGTAACGGGGGGACAAGAGACCCAGTACTTC. This sequence encodes CASSVTGGQETQYF.

In regard to this clone: At one end the junction does not follow the germline gene, possibly because of a read error. The chain carries TRBV5-8 and TRBJ2-1; D uncertain. CDR1 and CDR2 (germline): SGHTS, YDEGEE. The CDR3 is made up of 14 amino acids. In DNA, the CDR3 is TGTGCCAGCAACCGGCGAGTGTTAGAGGATGAGCAGCTCTTC. Its protein is CASNRRVLEDEQLF.

In this sample, this clone turned up a few times. CDR3: CASSSGQGTVHEKLFF. The CDR3 region has the DNA TGTGCCAGCAGTTCGGGACAGGGAACGGTCCATGAAAAACTGTTTTTT. The chain joins TRBV6-6 to TRBJ1-4, with 9 bases lining up with TRBD1. After removal of 4 bases from V and 6 bases from J, the junction contained 9 bases not matched to a gene. CDR3 length equals 16 residues. Germline lookup yields CDR1 MNHNY and CDR2 SVGAGI (reference sequence).

The chain uses TRBV19 and TRBJ1-2, with TRBD1 matching 8 bases. The V segment lost 6 bases and the J segment 7 bases; nucleotides outside the gene matches: 10. Germline assignment: CDR1 LNHDA and CDR2 SQIVND (reference sequence). This CDR3 spans 14 amino acids. The CDR3 DNA reads as TGTGCCAGTAGGTTGGACAGGGTTAAAAGTGGCTACACCTTC. The encoded protein is CASRLDRVKSGYTF.

The V gene is TRBV5-4, the J gene TRBJ2-7; 8 nucleotides line up with TRBD1. With V trimmed by 0 bases and J by 9 bases, 14 bases remained unmatched. This CDR3 has 16 amino acids. Germline V gene data show CDR1 as SGHNT and CDR2 as YYREEE (reference sequence). The chain's CDR3 is CASSLGVAGGVKGQYF. Here the CDR3 DNA reads TGTGCCAGCAGCTTGGGCGTGGCAGGGGGCGTCAAAGGGCAGTACTTC.

Details on this clone: A junction boundary mismatches the germline segment, possibly from a read error. The V and J genes are TRBV4-1 and TRBJ2-7; 9 nucleotides agree with TRBD2. The CDR3 covers 15 residues. Germline loops: CDR1 MGHRA, CDR2 YSYEKL. The CDR3 loop reads CASGQTTSGSYEQYF. CDR3 bases: TGCGCCAGCGGCCAAACGACTAGCGGCTCCTACGAGCAGTACTTC.

This chain joins TRBV27 and TRBJ2-7; 11 bases are shared with TRBD1. CDR1 is MNHEY and CDR2 is SMNVEV in the germline V gene (reference sequence). The length of the CDR3 is 15 residues. Germline trimming cut 6 bases from V and 3 bases from J; bases unmatched to any gene: 7. DNA of the CDR3: TGTGCCAGCAGAGGTCCCGGGACAGGGGGCTACGAGCAGTACTTC. Amino acid sequence: CASRGPGTGGYEQYF.

The chain is built from TRBV27 and TRBJ2-3, with 10 bases aligning to TRBD1. The J segment lost 2 bases and the V segment lost 4 bases, leaving 9 bases of the junction unmatched. CDR1 is MNHEY and CDR2 is SMNVEV in the germline V gene (reference sequence). The CDR3 has 17 residues. The CDR3, as DNA: TGTGCCAGCAGTTCCTTACGGACAGGGGGACACACAGATACGCAGTATTTT. This gives the protein CASSSLRTGGHTDTQYF.

The CDR3 DNA follows: TGTGCCAGCAGCTCCCGGGACAGGGGGAAAGGGGAGACCCAGTACTTC. Protein: CASSSRDRGKGETQYF. This sequence joins TRBV5-4 and TRBJ2-5, with 11 bases lining up with TRBD1. V shed 3 bases and J 5 bases; nucleotides not matched to a gene: 9. CDR3 length: 16 amino acids. The germline V gene encodes CDR1 SGHNT and CDR2 YYREEE (reference sequence).

The chain couples TRBV19 to TRBJ1-4; D is uncertain. This CDR3 contains 13 residues. Germline V lookup: CDR1 LNHDA, CDR2 SQIVND (reference sequence). Trimming left V 4 bases short and J 7 bases short, with 10 bases between. As DNA, the CDR3 is TGTGCCAGTAGTACCATAACGAGTGAAAAACTGTTTTTT. Amino acids: CASSTITSEKLFF.